The 15 T cell receptor beta chains given below trace back to one sample, sequenced in a study of blood T cells in healthy people across ages. A sample-barcoded 5' primer and a J-beta primer mix were used in a second PCR of roughly 6 to 11 cycles. One entry per CDR3 protein, called by TCRdb with MiXCR from the 5' RACE reads. The table shows 850,000 or so distinct CDR3 sequences, with about 28% occurring only once. Material: blood. Source of these receptors: a woman aged 80 or older in good health.

This clonotype was counted between two and nine times. This may be a read error: a much more frequent sequence differs by one nucleotide. The rearrangement uses TRBV6-2 or TRBV6-3 and TRBJ1-2; D remains unclear. This CDR3 has 12 residues. The V end lost 5 bases, the J end lost 8 bases, and 12 bases lay between the germline ends. Looked up from germline, CDR1 is MNHEY and CDR2 is SVGEGT. CDR3 region: CASSAWRKGYTF. CDR3 bases: TGTGCCAGCAGTGCCTGGAGGAAAGGCTACACCTTC.

This clonotype has ten or more counts. This chain joins TRBV15 and TRBJ2-1; 11 nucleotides match TRBD1. After removal of 5 bases from V and 5 bases from J, the junction contained 8 bases not matched to a gene. In germline, CDR1 is LNHNV, CDR2 YYDKDF (reference sequence). This CDR3 is 16 amino acids long. The CDR3 is CATSVAGTGGDNEQFF. CDR3 sequence (DNA): TGTGCCACCAGCGTCGCCGGGACAGGGGGGGACAATGAGCAGTTCTTC.

The V call is TRBV6-5, the J call TRBJ1-1, with a possible D match to TRBD1 (6 bases). In germline, CDR1 is MNHEY, CDR2 SVGAGI. The length of the CDR3 is 18 residues. Trimming shortened V by 0 bases and J by 5 bases, and 22 bases separated the two germline ends. The CDR3 DNA reads as TGTGCCAGCAGTTACTCGTCGGGGGCGCTAACCGGTAGGACTGAAGCTTTCTTT. Protein product: CASSYSSGALTGRTEAFF.

This chain uses TRBV11-3 with TRBJ1-1, with 9 bases aligning to TRBD1. Looked up from germline, CDR1 is SGHNT and CDR2 is YENEEA. The CDR3 spans 15 residues. The ends lost 1 base at V and 4 bases at J; junction bases unmatched: 4. CDR3 in amino acids: CASSLVGTGSTEAFF. The CDR3 DNA reads TGTGCCAGCAGCTTAGTGGGGACAGGGAGCACTGAAGCTTTCTTT. The full variable domain, rest sourced from reference TRBV11-3 and TRBJ1-1, is EAGVVQSPRYKIIEKKQPVAFWCNPISGHNTLYWYLQNLGQGPELLIRYENEEAVDDSQLPKDRFSAERLKGVDSTLKIQPAELGDSAVYLCASSLVGTGSTEAFFGQGTRLTVV.

There are a few counts of this clonotype. The rearrangement uses TRBV5-1 and TRBJ2-3; D uncertain. Trimming took off 4 bases at V and 4 bases at J, with 13 bases between the two ends. This CDR3 is 14 amino acids long. Germline lookup yields CDR1 SGHRS and CDR2 YFSETQ. As DNA, the CDR3 is TGCGCCAGCAGCATGGGCGGCCGCGCAGATACGCAGTATTTT. Translation: CASSMGGRADTQYF.

The CDR3 protein is CASSQGGAGSNTQYF. CDR3 DNA sequence: TGTGCCAGCAGCCAAGGGGGTGCAGGGAGCAATACGCAGTATTTT. The chain recombines TRBV28 with TRBJ2-3; a weak D match, TRBD1 (6 bases). In germline, CDR1 is MDHEN, CDR2 SYDVKM. There are 15 residues in the CDR3. V shed 6 bases and J shed 7 bases, with 20 bases lying between them.

The rearrangement uses TRBV7-2 and TRBJ1-5; D unclear. The end of the DNA fits TRBJ2-3 better, so the J call may be wrong. This CDR3 region has 13 residues. CDR1 is SGHTA and CDR2 is FQGNSA in the germline V gene. The CDR3 region is CASSLLEDQPQYF. The CDR3 DNA is TGTGCCAGCAGCTTATTGGAAGATCAGCCCCAGTATTTT.

Concerning this clonotype: A read error may explain this, as a much larger clone is one base away. The rearrangement uses TRBV20-1 and TRBJ1-2; no clear D. Per the germline V gene, CDR1 is DFQATT and CDR2 is SNEGSKA (reference sequence). This CDR3 is 12 amino acids long. The CDR3 region is CRASRANYGYTF. The DNA of the CDR3 is TGCAGGGCTAGCCGTGCTAACTATGGCTACACCTTC.

The table lists this clonotype with many counts. This chain joins TRBV6-6 and TRBJ2-5; possibly TRBD2 for D (6 bases). The V gene lost 2 bases and the J gene lost 3 bases, with 16 bases spanning the gap. There are 16 residues in the CDR3. CDR1 is MNHNY, CDR2 SVGAGI, per germline (reference sequence). CDR3 amino acids: CASSYPEGRGKETQYF. The DNA for the CDR3 is TGTGCCAGCAGTTACCCGGAGGGGAGAGGCAAAGAGACCCAGTACTTC.

Ten or more counts support this clonotype. The J gene is TRBJ2-5, the V gene TRBV6-5, with a weak D call TRBD1 (6 bases). The CDR3 extends over 13 amino acids. Per germline, CDR1 MNHEY and CDR2 SVGAGI. The germline V and J ends were trimmed by 5 bases and 5 bases, with 12 bases remaining between them. The CDR3 DNA reads TGTGCCAGCAGTCAGGGGAACAGGGAGACCCAGTACTTC. Amino acid sequence: CASSQGNRETQYF.

This clonotype was seen repeatedly, ten times or more. V is TRBV6-2 or TRBV6-3 and J is TRBJ2-1, with D possibly being TRBD1 (6 bases). Trimming took off 4 bases at V and 10 bases at J, with 14 bases between the two ends. There are 13 residues in the CDR3. Germline V gives CDR1 MNHEY, CDR2 SVGEGT. CDR3 protein: CASSLQGSFEQFF. CDR3 DNA: TGTGCCAGCAGTTTACAGGGTTCGTTCGAGCAGTTCTTC.

This clonotype was seen many times. The rearrangement links TRBV7-9 to TRBJ1-1; maybe TRBD1 (6 bases). Trimming took off 3 bases at V and 10 bases at J, with 12 bases between the two ends. From germline, CDR1 is SEHNR and CDR2 FQNEAQ (reference sequence). The CDR3 is 12 residues long. This CDR3 reads CASSFPQGAAFF. The CDR3 DNA sequence: TGTGCCAGCAGCTTTCCACAGGGCGCAGCTTTCTTT.

This clonotype was picked up many times. The V and J genes are TRBV20-1 and TRBJ2-7; D call uncertain. V gave up 3 bases and J gave up 5 bases, with 14 bases separating them. Germline lookup yields CDR1 DFQATT and CDR2 SNEGSKA (reference sequence). The CDR3 totals 13 residues. The CDR3 bases are TGCAGTGCTAGGGTTTATTCGCTCGACGAGCAGTACTTC. It yields the protein CSARVYSLDEQYF.

This clonotype was picked up many times. The chain is built from TRBV30 and TRBJ1-2; TRBD1 is a possible D gene (6 bases). V was trimmed by 5 bases and J by 8 bases, leaving 12 bases between them. Germline lookup yields CDR1 GTSNPN and CDR2 SVGIG (reference sequence). The CDR3 is made up of 11 amino acids. This CDR3 is CAWLQGSGYTF. The CDR3, as DNA: TGTGCCTGGTTACAGGGATCCGGCTACACCTTC.

This clonotype was picked up many times. This chain uses TRBV30 with TRBJ1-1; D not certain. CDR3 size: 12 residues. Trimming took off 4 bases at V and 6 bases at J, with 12 bases between the two ends. Germline-derived CDR1 and CDR2 are GTSNPN and SVGIG (reference sequence). CDR3 coding DNA: TGTGCCTGGATAAGGTGGGAGTCTGAAGCTTTCTTT. Protein: CAWIRWESEAFF.